The 26 T cell receptor beta chains below come from one sample, sequenced in a study of T-cell reconstitution after alpha-beta-depleted transplantation in children. Unique molecular identifiers were incorporated when the TCRbeta library was constructed. TCRdb fed the PCR reads into MiXCR, producing one record per CDR3 protein. In the table there are under 250,000 distinct CDR3 sequences, 5.5% to 7% of which are singletons. This specimen was PBMCs, taken before TCRalphabeta/CD19-depleted stem cell transplant. These TCRs come from a boy aged 2 to 10 with acute lymphoblastic leukemia, due to receive a stem cell transplant.

This clonotype occurred many times. This chain links TRBV2 with TRBJ2-7; no definite D call. V lost 1 base and J lost 4, with 8 bases in between. In germline, CDR1 is SNHLY, CDR2 FYNNEI. This CDR3 has 13 residues. CDR3 in amino acids: CASSEGYGYEQYF. Here the CDR3 DNA reads TGTGCCAGCAGTGAAGGGTATGGATACGAGCAGTACTTC. The complete variable domain, with remaining parts taken from reference TRBV2 and TRBJ2-7, reads EPEVTQTPSHQVTQMGQEVILRCVPISNHLYFYWYRQILGQKVEFLVSFYNNEISEKSEIFDDQFSVERPDGSNFTLKIRSTKLEDSAMYFCASSEGYGYEQYFGPGTRLTVT.

This clonotype was observed many times. This sequence joins TRBV28 and TRBJ2-7; 8 bases agree with TRBD1. V trimming: 2 bases; J trimming: 5 bases; junction bases outside the gene matches: 8. CDR3 length: 15 residues. CDR1 is MDHEN and CDR2 is SYDVKM in the germline V gene. CDR3 amino acids: CASSLIQGAMHEQYF. In DNA, the CDR3 is TGTGCCAGCAGTTTAATCCAGGGGGCGATGCACGAGCAGTACTTC.

This clonotype was counted many times. The J gene is TRBJ2-1, the V gene TRBV28; D not certain. Germline V gene data show CDR1 as MDHEN and CDR2 as SYDVKM. Trimming shortened V by 8 bases and J by 7 bases, and 9 bases separated the two germline ends. The CDR3 contains 11 residues. CDR3 loop: CASGVRNEQFF. CDR3 nucleotide sequence: TGTGCCAGCGGCGTCCGGAATGAGCAGTTCTTC.

In its sample, this clonotype was seen many times. The rearrangement uses TRBV15 and TRBJ2-1; D is ambiguous. CDR3 length: 18 residues. The ends were cut back, 1 base at V and 5 bases at J, with 21 bases in the middle. Per the germline V gene, CDR1 is LNHNV and CDR2 is YYDKDF (reference sequence). In DNA form, the CDR3 reads TGTGCCACCAGCAGAGGTGGACCTGCAGTGGGTTACAACAATGAGCAGTTCTTC. Its protein is CATSRGGPAVGYNNEQFF. The full variable domain, rest sourced from reference TRBV15 and TRBJ2-1, is DAMVIQNPRYQVTQFGKPVTLSCSQTLNHNVMYWYQQKSSQAPKLLFHYYDKDFNNEADTPDNFQSRRPNTSFCFLDIRSPGLGDTAMYLCATSRGGPAVGYNNEQFFGPGTRLTVL.

This clonotype showed up just a few times. The genes are TRBV29-1 and TRBJ1-1; 7 positions agree with TRBD1. Looked up from germline, CDR1 is SQVTM and CDR2 is ANQGSEA. This CDR3 region has 15 residues. Trimming removed 4 bases from V and 0 bases from J; junction bases left unmatched: 8. The CDR3 loop is CSVARQGGVNTEAFF. Written as DNA, the CDR3 is TGCAGCGTTGCAAGGCAGGGGGGAGTGAACACTGAAGCTTTCTTT. Variable domain in full (rest from reference TRBV29-1 and TRBJ1-1): SAVISQKPSRDICQRGTSLTIQCQVDSQVTMMFWYRQQPGQSLTLIATANQGSEATYESGFVIDKFPISRPNLTFSTLTVSNMSPEDSSIYLCSVARQGGVNTEAFFGQGTRLTVV.

This clonotype has at least ten counts. The chain carries TRBV7-8 and TRBJ1-1; unclear D gene. The V gene's germline CDR1 is SGHVS and CDR2 FQNEAQ. The CDR3 is 15 amino acids. V was trimmed by 1 base and J by 1 base, leaving 10 bases between them. The CDR3 DNA reads TGTGCCAGCAGCTTAGGGCCGAAAGGGAACACTGAAGCTTTCTTT. This sequence encodes CASSLGPKGNTEAFF.

The rearrangement links TRBV14 to TRBJ1-2, with a tentative D call TRBD1 (5 bases). The CDR3 totals 13 residues. Trimming pared 1 base from V and 4 bases from J, leaving 7 bases between. Germline CDR1 SGHDN, CDR2 FVKESK. The CDR3 nucleotides read TGTGCCAGCAGCCAAGGACAGCTCTATGGCTACACCTTC. It encodes CASSQGQLYGYTF.

This clonotype has only one observation. The chain joins TRBV28 to TRBJ1-2, with TRBD1 as a possible D gene (5 bases). There are 13 residues in the CDR3. The germline V gene encodes CDR1 MDHEN and CDR2 SYDVKM. V lost 3 bases to trimming and J lost 6 bases, with 11 bases between them. CDR3: CASSLRRGDGYTF. The CDR3 coding sequence is TGTGCCAGCAGTTTGAGGAGGGGTGATGGCTACACCTTC.

Comments on this clonotype: A read error may produce the germline difference seen at one junction end. This chain joins TRBV6-5 and TRBJ2-7, with 7 positions matching TRBD1. The germline gives CDR1 MNHEY, CDR2 SVGAGI. The CDR3 has 15 amino acids. Here the CDR3 DNA reads TGTGCCAGCAGTTACTCGGCCGGGACAGCCTACGGGCAGTACTTC. This encodes CASSYSAGTAYGQYF.

On this clonotype: A read error may explain this, as a much larger clone is one base away. The gene calls are TRBV7-2 and TRBJ2-6; D is ambiguous. Germline CDR1 and CDR2: SGHTA and FQGNSA. The CDR3 loop spans 17 amino acids. Deletions cut 5 bases from V and 0 bases from J, with 14 bases between. This CDR3 is CASSPRLWVSGANVLTF. The DNA of the CDR3 is TGTGCCAGCAGCCCAAGGTTGTGGGTCTCTGGGGCCAACGTCCTGACTTTC.

The table lists this clonotype with many counts. The chain combines TRBV28 with TRBJ1-2; D remains unclear. From germline, CDR1 is MDHEN and CDR2 SYDVKM. V was cut by 6 bases and J by 6 bases, with 17 bases left in between. This CDR3 region has 14 residues. The CDR3: CASSLPPGGDGYTF. The CDR3 coding sequence is TGTGCCAGCAGCCTCCCGCCGGGCGGGGATGGCTACACCTTC.

This clonotype showed up many times. The rearrangement joins TRBV28 to TRBJ2-4; D is unresolved. This CDR3 is 17 amino acids long. Germline CDR1 MDHEN, CDR2 SYDVKM. With 2 bases removed from V and 4 bases from J, the gap between germline ends came to 18 bases. The CDR3 DNA sequence: TGTGCCAGCAGTTTAACCGAGTTGGGTGGTTTGAAAAACATTCAGTACTTC. Translating gives CASSLTELGGLKNIQYF.

Ten or more counts support this clonotype. The chain couples TRBV25-1 to TRBJ2-7; no reliable D call. Germline CDR1 is MGHDK and CDR2 is SYGVNS. V was cut by 2 bases and J by 6 bases, with 11 bases left in between. This CDR3 is built from 13 residues. The CDR3 sequence is CASSEIFVPEQYF. The DNA for the CDR3 is TGTGCCAGCAGTGAAATATTTGTACCCGAGCAGTACTTC.

This clonotype has just a few counts. V gene TRBV9 combines with J gene TRBJ2-2; tentatively, D is TRBD1 or TRBD2 (5 bases each). CDR1 and CDR2 (germline): SGDLS, YYNGEE. There are 17 residues in the CDR3. The V and J ends lost 5 bases and 4 bases respectively, with 21 bases between them. The CDR3 here is CASSPGPGRAGTGELFF. The CDR3 DNA follows: TGTGCCAGCAGTCCCGGTCCGGGACGGGCGGGCACCGGGGAGCTGTTTTTT.

The chain is built from TRBV29-1 and TRBJ1-1; D gene unclear. Germline V CDR1 and CDR2: SQVTM, ANQGSEA. Trimming cost V 4 bases and J 8 bases, with 11 bases left between them. CDR3 length: 11 amino acids. CDR3 amino acids: CSVAYGPEAFF. CDR3 coding DNA: TGCAGCGTTGCGTACGGACCCGAAGCTTTCTTT.

CDR3 region: CAISDIGQGKETQYF. The CDR3 DNA is TGTGCCATCAGTGATATCGGACAGGGAAAAGAGACCCAGTACTTC. The chain employs TRBV10-3 and TRBJ2-5; 8 nucleotides line up with TRBD1. V gave up 3 bases and J gave up 3 bases; unmatched junction bases: 6. This CDR3 is 15 amino acids long. The germline V gene has CDR1 ENHRY and CDR2 SYGVKD.

This clonotype was seen at least ten times. The chain joins TRBV27 to TRBJ2-7; D uncertain. Looked up from germline, CDR1 is MNHEY and CDR2 is SMNVEV (reference sequence). Trimming pared 3 bases from V and 6 bases from J, leaving 15 bases between. CDR3 size: 14 residues. The CDR3 DNA follows: TGTGCCAGCAGTTTGGGCAGTTCAGTCGGCGAGCAGTACTTC. This gives the protein CASSLGSSVGEQYF.

This clonotype was counted a few times. The chain combines TRBV5-6 with TRBJ2-2; 13 bases map to TRBD2. Germline V gene lookup returns CDR1 SGHDT and CDR2 YYEEEE. This CDR3 has 19 amino acids. J was trimmed by 3 bases and V by 4 bases; bases with no gene match: 12. CDR3 coding DNA: TGTGCCAGCAGCCCTTCAAGGACTAGCGGGAGAGGGGACACCGGGGAGCTGTTTTTT. It yields the protein CASSPSRTSGRGDTGELFF.

The sample holds many counts of this clonotype. The chain recombines TRBV27 with TRBJ2-2; no clear D. The CDR3 consists of 14 residues. Germline V gene lookup returns CDR1 MNHEY and CDR2 SMNVEV (reference sequence). Trimming took off 1 base at V and 4 bases at J, with 7 bases between the two ends. The CDR3 nucleotides are TGTGCCAGCAGTTTATACCAGGCCACCGGGGAGCTGTTTTTT. Translation gives CASSLYQATGELFF.

This clonotype was seen ten or more times. The rearrangement links TRBV29-1 to TRBJ2-1, with 7 bases aligning to TRBD2. V was clipped by 3 bases and J by 8 bases; unmatched bases: 10. Germline-derived CDR1 and CDR2 are SQVTM and ANQGSEA. This CDR3 comprises 14 residues. The CDR3 DNA reads as TGCAGCGTTGAGGTTAGCGGGTTTTCTTATGAGCAGTTCTTC. Translated: CSVEVSGFSYEQFF.

This clonotype was seen many times. V gene TRBV10-3 combines with J gene TRBJ2-2; D ambiguous. Deletions cut 0 bases from V and 4 bases from J, with 6 bases between. In germline, CDR1 is ENHRY, CDR2 SYGVKD. CDR3 size: 14 residues. CDR3 bases: TGTGCCATCAGTGAGTCGTGGACCACCGGGGAGCTGTTTTTT. As protein: CAISESWTTGELFF.

The chain uses TRBV7-9 and TRBJ1-5; D is uncertain. V was cut by 1 base and J by 0 bases, with 7 bases left in between. Germline V gene lookup returns CDR1 SEHNR and CDR2 FQNEAQ (reference sequence). This CDR3 is built from 15 residues. CDR3: CASSLGDSSNQPQHF. CDR3 nucleotide sequence: TGTGCCAGCAGCTTAGGAGACTCTAGCAATCAGCCCCAGCATTTT.

This sequence joins TRBV7-2 and TRBJ2-7; D is unclear. The CDR3 is made up of 14 amino acids. Germline loops: CDR1 SGHTA, CDR2 FQGNSA. The V gene lost 0 bases and the J gene lost 2 bases, with 8 bases spanning the gap. The CDR3 reads CASSLANVAYEQYF. The DNA for the CDR3 is TGTGCCAGCAGCTTAGCTAATGTTGCCTACGAGCAGTACTTC.

This clonotype was observed many times. This chain connects TRBV5-1 to TRBJ2-1, with 7 bases matching TRBD1. The trim removed 0 bases at V and 8 bases at J, leaving 8 bases unmatched. CDR3 length: 15 residues. Germline CDR1 and CDR2: SGHRS and YFSETQ. The CDR3 coding sequence is TGCGCCAGCAGCTTGGAGTTTGACAGGGCGTATGAGCAGTTCTTC. This sequence encodes CASSLEFDRAYEQFF.

This clonotype was recorded many times. This chain links TRBV29-1 with TRBJ2-1, with TRBD1 matching 11 bases. There are 13 residues in the CDR3. The ends lost 6 bases at V and 5 bases at J; junction bases unmatched: 3. Germline values: CDR1 SQVTM, CDR2 ANQGSEA. The CDR3 region is CSVGTGGHNEQFF. The DNA of the CDR3 is TGCAGCGTAGGGACAGGGGGTCACAATGAGCAGTTCTTC.

This clonotype was detected only a few times. The chain uses TRBV7-9 and TRBJ2-7; D is undetermined. The germline CDR1 and CDR2 sequences are SEHNR and FQNEAQ (reference sequence). Between the trimmed V and J ends, which lost 5 bases and 5 bases, there was a span of 10 bases. The CDR3 is made up of 12 amino acids. The CDR3 DNA is TGTGCCAGCAGCCGGCCCGGACACGAGCAGTACTTC. Its translation is CASSRPGHEQYF.